Below are 32 T cell receptor beta chains sequenced from a single sample in a study of cytomegalovirus exposure and HLA in healthy donors. It was with 60 Vbeta and 13 Jbeta primers that the PCR ran. Method: immunoSEQ multiplex PCR; TCRdb's copy keeps in-frame clones and lacks some. The data hold some 150,000 clones, with roughly 80% observed a single time. The sample comprised PBMCs. The receptors originated from a man aged 40-49 years in good health and CMV-seronegative.

The chain carries TRBV11-3 and TRBJ2-5; 8 bases align to TRBD2. With 3 bases clipped from V and 5 bases from J, the junction kept 11 bases outside the gene matches. The CDR3 runs to 16 residues. CDR1 and CDR2 (germline): SGHNT, YENEEA. The CDR3 loop reads CASSLVGAGEGETQYF. CDR3 nucleotide sequence: TGTGCCAGCAGCTTGGTCGGAGCGGGGGAGGGGGAGACCCAGTACTTC.

This clone has only one observation. The rearrangement uses TRBV15 and TRBJ2-1; 7 bases align to TRBD2. V lost 0 bases and J lost 3; bases outside the gene matches: 8. The CDR3 covers 17 residues. From germline, CDR1 is LNHNV and CDR2 YYDKDF (reference sequence). CDR3 amino acids: CATSREASGVLYNEQFF. The CDR3 DNA is TGTGCCACCAGCAGAGAGGCTAGCGGAGTTCTCTACAATGAGCAGTTCTTC.

This chain links TRBV5-4 with TRBJ1-2; D gene uncertain. Trimming cost V 0 bases and J 3 bases, with 9 bases left between them. CDR3 length: 14 amino acids. CDR1 is SGHNT and CDR2 is YYREEE in the germline V gene (reference sequence). The DNA of the CDR3 is TGTGCCAGCAGCTTGGCTGACACCTACTATGGCTACACCTTC. It translates to CASSLADTYYGYTF.

This chain links TRBV5-6 with TRBJ2-1; 10 positions match TRBD2. CDR1 is SGHDT and CDR2 is YYEEEE in the germline V gene. Trimming removed 2 bases from V and 9 bases from J; junction bases left unmatched: 11. The CDR3 contains 16 residues. In nucleotides, the CDR3 is TGTGCCAGCAGCTTTTTGAAGGGAGCGGGGGGGAGTGAGCAGTTCTTC. It encodes CASSFLKGAGGSEQFF.

The chain links TRBV7-2 to TRBJ1-1; 9 nucleotides match TRBD1. The V segment lost 5 bases and the J segment 3 bases; nucleotides outside the gene matches: 7. The CDR3 contains 15 residues. Looked up from germline, CDR1 is SGHTA and CDR2 is FQGNSA. The CDR3 sequence is CASSTLTGGYTEAFF. The CDR3, as DNA: TGTGCCAGCAGCACCTTGACAGGGGGTTACACTGAAGCTTTCTTT.

The chain joins TRBV19 to TRBJ1-6; maybe TRBD1 (6 bases). The germline V and J ends were trimmed by 5 bases and 0 bases, with 14 bases remaining between them. The CDR3 runs 17 residues. CDR1 is LNHDA and CDR2 is SQIVND in the germline V gene (reference sequence). This chain's CDR3 is CASSPRGGSSYNSPLHF. The CDR3 DNA follows: TGTGCCAGTAGTCCCCGAGGGGGTAGCTCCTATAATTCACCCCTCCACTTT.

Only one count was recorded for this clone. The chain is built from TRBV7-2 and TRBJ1-1; 8 bases align to TRBD1. Per germline, CDR1 SGHTA and CDR2 FQGNSA. Germline trimming cut 0 bases from V and 7 bases from J; bases unmatched to any gene: 10. CDR3 length equals 16 residues. The CDR3, as DNA: TGTGCCAGCAGCTTAGCTCGAATCAGGGGGCAGGGTGAAGCTTTCTTT. Amino acid sequence: CASSLARIRGQGEAFF.

J is TRBJ2-5 and V is TRBV7-2, with 7 nucleotides matching TRBD2. Trimming removed 6 bases from V and 1 base from J; junction bases left unmatched: 2. The V gene's germline CDR1 is SGHTA and CDR2 FQGNSA. The CDR3 consists of 13 residues. The CDR3 reads CASRLAIQETQYF. Here the CDR3 DNA reads TGTGCCAGCAGACTAGCGATCCAAGAGACCCAGTACTTC. The whole variable domain, filled in from reference TRBV7-2 and TRBJ2-5, reads GAGVSQSPSNKVTEKGKDVELRCDPISGHTALYWYRQSLGQGLEFLIYFQGNSAPDKSGLPSDRFSAERTGGSVSTLTIQRTQQEDSAVYLCASRLAIQETQYFGPGTRLLVL.

This sequence joins TRBV28 and TRBJ1-2; D unresolved. Per germline, CDR1 MDHEN and CDR2 SYDVKM. The V gene lost 3 bases and the J gene lost 6 bases, with 8 bases spanning the gap. This CDR3 spans 12 amino acids. The CDR3 sequence: CASSLRHHGYTF. CDR3 nucleotides: TGTGCCAGCAGTTTGAGACATCATGGCTACACCTTC.

This clone was seen a few times. The V and J genes are TRBV7-2 and TRBJ1-3; 7 bases match TRBD1. This CDR3 is 12 amino acids long. The trim removed 5 bases at V and 9 bases at J, leaving 4 bases unmatched. Looked up from germline, CDR1 is SGHTA and CDR2 is FQGNSA. The CDR3 nucleotides are TGTGCCAGCAGCACGACAGGGCCCACCATATATTTT. Encoded protein: CASSTTGPTIYF. The full variable domain, in which reference TRBV7-2 and TRBJ1-3 provide the parts outside the CDR3, is GAGVSQSPSNKVTEKGKDVELRCDPISGHTALYWYRQSLGQGLEFLIYFQGNSAPDKSGLPSDRFSAERTGGSVSTLTIQRTQQEDSAVYLCASSTTGPTIYFGEGSWLTVV.

This chain uses TRBV7-9 with TRBJ2-7; a possible D gene is TRBD1 (6 bases). This CDR3 spans 15 amino acids. CDR1 and CDR2 from the germline V gene are SEHNR and FQNEAQ (reference sequence). V lost 0 bases and J lost 4, with 13 bases in between. CDR3 in amino acids: CASSLAAGVGYEQYF. CDR3 in DNA: TGTGCCAGCAGCTTAGCGGCAGGGGTGGGATACGAGCAGTACTTC.

V gene TRBV7-2 combines with J gene TRBJ2-5; D is uncertain. Trimming pared 5 bases from V and 2 bases from J, leaving 9 bases between. The CDR3 loop spans 13 amino acids. Looked up from germline, CDR1 is SGHTA and CDR2 is FQGNSA. CDR3 region: CASSPRRQETQYF. Written as DNA, the CDR3 is TGTGCCAGCAGCCCGCGAAGACAAGAGACCCAGTACTTC.

The rearrangement links TRBV6-1 to TRBJ2-3, with D possibly being TRBD1 (5 bases). From germline, CDR1 is MNHNS and CDR2 SASEGT. CDR3 length: 15 amino acids. Trimming left V 6 bases short and J 6 bases short, with 19 bases between. The CDR3 DNA reads as TGTGCCAGCAGGGGGCTTATGGCGCAGACGGATACGCAGTATTTT. As protein: CASRGLMAQTDTQYF.

This clone was seen only a few times. The rearrangement joins TRBV4-3 to TRBJ2-2; the D gene is possibly TRBD2 (6 bases). V dropped 2 bases and J dropped 9 bases, with 10 bases sitting between them. This CDR3 has 13 amino acids. In germline, CDR1 is LGHNA, CDR2 YSLEER. The CDR3 DNA sequence: TGCGCCAGCAGCCAACATCGGGAGCGGGAGCTGTTTTTT. Encoded protein: CASSQHRERELFF.

The J gene is TRBJ2-2, the V gene TRBV9; TRBD2 matches at 9 bases. This CDR3 spans 16 amino acids. Germline CDR1 SGDLS, CDR2 YYNGEE. J gave up 6 bases and V 4 bases, and 10 bases lay outside the gene matches. DNA of the CDR3: TGTGCCAGCAGCTTTTATAGCGGGAGATCGGCCGGGGAGCTGTTTTTT. Amino acid sequence: CASSFYSGRSAGELFF.

The rearrangement joins TRBV15 to TRBJ2-7; possible D gene TRBD1, 5 bases. In germline, CDR1 is LNHNV, CDR2 YYDKDF (reference sequence). The V end lost 0 bases, the J end lost 2 bases, and 20 bases lay between the germline ends. The CDR3 spans 18 residues. The CDR3: CATSREPGGQGLAYEQYF. In DNA, the CDR3 is TGTGCCACCAGCAGAGAACCTGGTGGGCAGGGCCTAGCCTACGAGCAGTACTTC.

This clone has a single count. This chain uses TRBV28 with TRBJ2-1; 11 bases align to TRBD2. This CDR3 has 19 residues. The ends lost 4 bases at V and 4 bases at J; junction bases unmatched: 15. The germline V gene encodes CDR1 MDHEN and CDR2 SYDVKM. The CDR3 spells CASSSMPGLAGGRYNEQFF. The CDR3 coding sequence is TGTGCCAGCAGTTCCATGCCTGGGCTAGCGGGGGGCCGGTACAATGAGCAGTTCTTC.

The chain carries TRBV10-3 and TRBJ2-7; TRBD2 is a possible D gene (6 bases). V lost 2 bases and J lost 3, with 14 bases in between. In germline, CDR1 is ENHRY, CDR2 SYGVKD. The CDR3 sequence is 15 residues long. Here the CDR3 reads CAISEPTGVSYEQYF. For the CDR3, the DNA is TGTGCCATCAGTGAGCCGACGGGGGTAAGCTACGAGCAGTACTTC.

The rearrangement links TRBV28 to TRBJ2-3, with D possibly TRBD1 on 7 matching bases. The CDR3 extends over 15 amino acids. V was trimmed by 7 bases and J by 1 base, leaving 15 bases between them. Germline assignment: CDR1 MDHEN and CDR2 SYDVKM. The CDR3 nucleotides read TGTGCCAGCATTCAGGGGGGTAGCGGCACAGATACGCAGTATTTT. It specifies CASIQGGSGTDTQYF.

The chain recombines TRBV7-8 with TRBJ1-1; D not resolved. The germline gives CDR1 SGHVS, CDR2 FQNEAQ. The CDR3 consists of 14 residues. The V end lost 1 base, the J end lost 1 base, and 7 bases lay between the germline ends. The chain's CDR3 is CASSLGGSNTEAFF. The CDR3 DNA follows: TGTGCCAGCAGCTTAGGAGGTTCGAACACTGAAGCTTTCTTT.

The genes are TRBV6-1 and TRBJ2-7; 14 nucleotides line up with TRBD2. J gave up 4 bases and V 4 bases, and 12 bases lay outside the gene matches. Germline assignment: CDR1 MNHNS and CDR2 SASEGT. CDR3 length: 18 residues. The CDR3 DNA follows: TGTGCCAGCAGTGCAAGACTAGCGGGGGGGCTTTCTTCTTACGAGCAGTACTTC. It specifies CASSARLAGGLSSYEQYF.

The chain couples TRBV4-1 to TRBJ1-6, with D perhaps matching TRBD1 (6 bases). The germline V gene encodes CDR1 MGHRA and CDR2 YSYEKL. Trimming took off 3 bases at V and 9 bases at J, with 18 bases between the two ends. This CDR3 has 16 residues. CDR3 DNA sequence: TGCGCCAGCAGCCACTCCACCGGGACAACAGGTTCACCCCTCCACTTT. Translating gives CASSHSTGTTGSPLHF.

V is TRBV4-3 and J is TRBJ2-5, with TRBD1 identical over 9 bases. Per germline, CDR1 LGHNA and CDR2 YSLEER. J gave up 0 bases and V 3 bases, and 2 bases lay outside the gene matches. The CDR3 runs 15 residues. In DNA, the CDR3 is TGCGCCAGCAGCCAGGACAGGGGATACCAAGAGACCCAGTACTTC. Translated: CASSQDRGYQETQYF.

The rearrangement joins TRBV11-2 to TRBJ1-1; 11 nucleotides agree with TRBD1. Germline CDR1 SGHAT, CDR2 FQNNGV. The CDR3 loop spans 15 amino acids. V trimming: 6 bases; J trimming: 4 bases; junction bases outside the gene matches: 7. The CDR3 DNA reads as TGTGCCAGCAGTCTGGAAGGACAGGGGGCCACTGAAGCTTTCTTT. Amino acid sequence: CASSLEGQGATEAFF. The variable domain in full, with the rest retrieved from reference TRBV11-2 and TRBJ1-1, is EAGVAQSPRYKIIEKRQSVAFWCNPISGHATLYWYQQILGQGPKLLIQFQNNGVVDDSQLPKDRFSAERLKGVDSTLKIQPAKLEDSAVYLCASSLEGQGATEAFFGQGTRLTVV.

The chain combines TRBV5-1 with TRBJ2-5; possibly TRBD2 for D (5 bases). Trimming removed 0 bases at V and 5 bases at J, with 8 bases between. CDR3 size: 13 residues. Germline values: CDR1 SGHRS, CDR2 YFSETQ. CDR3 amino acids: CASSLVSVETQYF. The DNA for the CDR3 is TGCGCCAGCAGCTTGGTTAGCGTTGAGACCCAGTACTTC.

The chain is built from TRBV5-8 and TRBJ2-7; D is undetermined. V was pared by 4 bases and J by 1 base, with 12 bases between. In germline, CDR1 is SGHTS, CDR2 YDEGEE. This CDR3 region has 14 residues. This CDR3 is CASSAPGRSYEQYF. CDR3 nucleotides: TGTGCCAGCAGCGCCCCTGGTAGATCCTACGAGCAGTACTTC.

Only a few counts were recorded for this clone. One end of the junction does not line up with germline, which may come from a read error. The chain combines TRBV7-7 with TRBJ2-1, with 11 bases matching TRBD2. Germline CDR1 and CDR2: SSHAT and FNYEAQ (reference sequence). The CDR3 length is 15 residues. In DNA form, the CDR3 reads TGTGCTAGCAGCTTAGGTAGCGGGGGGGCAGGTGAGCAGTTCTTC. It is translated as CASSLGSGGAGEQFF.

The V and J genes are TRBV27 and TRBJ2-7; 7 nucleotides match TRBD1. The V gene end was trimmed by 6 bases and the J gene end by 4 bases; junction bases not matched to a gene: 12. Germline V lookup: CDR1 MNHEY, CDR2 SMNVEV (reference sequence). The CDR3 runs to 15 residues. The CDR3: CASSENRDRRYEQYF. The DNA of the CDR3 is TGTGCCAGCAGCGAGAACCGGGACAGAAGGTACGAGCAGTACTTC.

This chain connects TRBV5-1 to TRBJ2-7; TRBD2 might be the D (5 bases). The V gene lost 0 bases and the J gene lost 2 bases, with 12 bases spanning the gap. Germline values: CDR1 SGHRS, CDR2 YFSETQ. The CDR3 covers 15 residues. The CDR3 sequence: CASSLEASSPYEQYF. DNA for the CDR3: TGCGCCAGCAGCTTGGAGGCTAGCTCGCCCTACGAGCAGTACTTC. Together with reference TRBV5-1 and TRBJ2-7, the CDR3 gives the full variable domain: KAGVTQTPRYLIKTRGQQVTLSCSPISGHRSVSWYQQTPGQGLQFLFEYFSETQRNKGNFPGRFSGRQFSNSRSEMNVSTLELGDSALYLCASSLEASSPYEQYFGPGTRLTVT.

CDR3 nucleotide sequence: TGCGCCAGCAGCTTGGGAGGGATAGGGGAGACCCAGTACTTC. It translates to CASSLGGIGETQYF. This chain links TRBV5-1 with TRBJ2-5; maybe TRBD2 (5 bases). The CDR3 runs 14 residues. The V end was cut by 0 bases, the J end by 5 bases, with 11 bases between. Germline V gives CDR1 SGHRS, CDR2 YFSETQ.

The chain recombines TRBV11-2 with TRBJ2-7, with TRBD1 identical over 8 bases. Germline lookup yields CDR1 SGHAT and CDR2 FQNNGV. The V gene end was trimmed by 5 bases and the J gene end by 0 bases; junction bases not matched to a gene: 9. There are 16 residues in the CDR3. CDR3 amino acids: CASSPRRTGSSYEQYF. The CDR3 DNA follows: TGTGCCAGCAGCCCCCGCCGGACAGGGAGCTCCTACGAGCAGTACTTC.

This rearrangement joins TRBV11-2 to TRBJ2-5, with D perhaps TRBD1 (7 bases). Matching the DNA end better, TRBJ2-7 makes the J call doubtful. The germline gives CDR1 SGHAT, CDR2 FQNNGV. CDR3 length: 15 residues. CDR3 sequence (DNA): TGTGCCAGCAGCTTAGGGGCAGGGGGGTACTACGAGCAGTACTTC. Protein: CASSLGAGGYYEQYF.